The 12 T cell receptor beta chains given below trace back to one sample, sequenced in a study of blood T cell repertoires in COVID-19. Sequencing used immunoSEQ multiplex PCR; TCRdb keeps in-frame clones, though not all of them. The sample lists some 93,000 clones, roughly 87% seen once, with around 4% in the top ten. Sequencing was performed on peripheral blood. The receptors here all came from a man in his sixties with acute or convalescent COVID-19.

This rearrangement joins TRBV29-1 to TRBJ2-7, with TRBD1 identical over 8 bases. The CDR3 spans 12 residues. The germline V gene encodes CDR1 SQVTM and CDR2 ANQGSEA. Losses at the gene ends were 5 bases for V and 3 bases for J; bases not matched to a gene: 3. CDR3 sequence reads: CSVRQGIYEQYF. The CDR3 nucleotides read TGCAGCGTTAGACAGGGGATCTACGAGCAGTACTTC.

This chain joins TRBV11-2 and TRBJ2-4; D might be TRBD1 (5 bases). From germline, CDR1 is SGHAT and CDR2 FQNNGV. The CDR3 runs 15 residues. Deletions cut 5 bases from V and 0 bases from J, with 11 bases between. This CDR3 reads CASSDRALAKNIQYF. CDR3 bases: TGTGCCAGCAGCGACAGAGCTCTAGCCAAAAACATTCAGTACTTC. Combining the CDR3 with reference TRBV11-2 and TRBJ2-4 gives the whole variable domain EAGVAQSPRYKIIEKRQSVAFWCNPISGHATLYWYQQILGQGPKLLIQFQNNGVVDDSQLPKDRFSAERLKGVDSTLKIQPAKLEDSAVYLCASSDRALAKNIQYFGAGTRLSVL.

The V call is TRBV13, the J call TRBJ2-1, with 7 nucleotides matching TRBD1. Germline assignment: CDR1 PRHDT and CDR2 FYEKMQ (reference sequence). CDR3 length equals 14 residues. With 5 bases clipped from V and 4 bases from J, the junction kept 5 bases outside the gene matches. CDR3 DNA sequence: TGTGCCAGCAGCGACAGGGATTATTACAATGAGCAGTTCTTC. Amino acids: CASSDRDYYNEQFF.

V and J are TRBV9 and TRBJ2-1; a weak D match, TRBD2 (5 bases). Trimming took off 4 bases at V and 2 bases at J, with 22 bases between the two ends. The V gene's germline CDR1 is SGDLS and CDR2 YYNGEE. The length of the CDR3 is 18 residues. CDR3 region: CASSPRSVARPTYNEQFF. DNA for the CDR3: TGTGCCAGCAGCCCCCGCTCGGTAGCGAGACCAACCTACAATGAGCAGTTCTTC. Using reference TRBV9 and TRBJ2-1 for the parts outside the CDR3, the full variable domain is DSGVTQTPKHLITATGQRVTLRCSPRSGDLSVYWYQQSLDQGLQFLIQYYNGEERAKGNILERFSAQQFPDLHSELNLSSLELGDSALYFCASSPRSVARPTYNEQFFGPGTRLTVL.

This chain uses TRBV30 with TRBJ1-2, with D tentatively TRBD1 (6 bases). The CDR3 is 16 residues long. The V and J ends lost 5 bases and 3 bases respectively, with 22 bases between them. Germline assignment: CDR1 GTSNPN and CDR2 SVGIG (reference sequence). CDR3 coding DNA: TGTGCCTGGGACCCGGGACATATAGGGGTTTACTATGGCTACACCTTC. Translated, it gives CAWDPGHIGVYYGYTF.

The J gene is TRBJ1-1, the V gene TRBV14, with D possibly being TRBD1 (6 bases). V shed 4 bases and J shed 1 base, with 13 bases lying between them. The CDR3 extends over 15 amino acids. CDR1 SGHDN and CDR2 FVKESK come from the germline V gene. The CDR3 nucleotides are TGTGCCAGCAGCCCATTGACAGGAGGGAACACTGAAGCTTTCTTT. Translated, it gives CASSPLTGGNTEAFF.

The rearrangement links TRBV11-2 to TRBJ1-1; D is ambiguous. Between the trimmed V and J ends, which lost 4 bases and 5 bases, there was a span of 20 bases. Germline V gives CDR1 SGHAT, CDR2 FQNNGV. The CDR3 spans 16 residues. This CDR3 reads CASSSPARGGRTEAFF. The CDR3 DNA is TGTGCCAGCAGCTCGCCCGCCCGGGGAGGAAGGACTGAAGCTTTCTTT.

The chain is built from TRBV30 and TRBJ2-5, with D tentatively TRBD2 (5 bases). Germline lookup yields CDR1 GTSNPN and CDR2 SVGIG (reference sequence). The CDR3 has 13 amino acids. V was shortened by 0 bases and J by 3 bases, with 8 bases between the two germline ends. CDR3 nucleotides: TGTGCCTGGAGTGTAAGGCGGGAAGAGACCCAGTACTTC. Its protein product is CAWSVRREETQYF.

Notes on this clone: Other DNA sequences in this sample translate to the same CDR3. The chain carries TRBV5-1 and TRBJ2-7; 7 bases match TRBD2. Trimming removed 0 bases from V and 4 bases from J; junction bases left unmatched: 4. CDR1 and CDR2 (germline): SGHRS, YFSETQ. This CDR3 has 14 amino acids. The CDR3 here is CASSLEAGSYEQYF. CDR3 nucleotide sequence: TGCGCCAGCAGCTTGGAAGCGGGATCTTACGAGCAGTACTTC.

The rearrangement joins TRBV19 to TRBJ1-5, with a possible D match to TRBD1 (6 bases). The CDR3 is made up of 16 amino acids. The V gene's germline CDR1 is LNHDA and CDR2 SQIVND (reference sequence). V lost 4 bases, J lost 2 bases, and 15 bases lay in between. CDR3 sequence reads: CASSTPGGGGNQPQHF. In nucleotides, the CDR3 is TGTGCCAGTAGTACCCCCGGGGGGGGCGGCAATCAGCCCCAGCATTTT.

This clone was found a few times. The rearrangement links TRBV7-3 to TRBJ2-2; D ambiguous. This CDR3 is 13 amino acids long. V dropped 4 bases and J dropped 8 bases, with 11 bases sitting between them. CDR1 is SGHTA and CDR2 is FQGTGA in the germline V gene. CDR3 coding DNA: TGTGCCAGCAGCTCACAATCCAGGGGGGAGCTGTTTTTT. This codes for CASSSQSRGELFF.

This sequence joins TRBV6-4 and TRBJ1-1; D is perhaps TRBD1 (6 bases). CDR3 length: 15 residues. The V gene lost 9 bases and the J gene lost 5 bases, with 22 bases spanning the gap. CDR1 and CDR2 from the germline V gene are MRHNA and SNTAGT. CDR3 DNA sequence: TGTGCCAGGGAGCGGGTTCGGGGGGCGAGGACTGAAGCTTTCTTT. Translation gives CARERVRGARTEAFF.